What follows are 18 T cell receptor beta chains derived from one specimen sequenced in a study of neoadjuvant anti-PD-1 for oral cavity cancer. Repertoires were generated with immunoSEQ multiplex PCR, while TCRdb's copy carries only in-frame clones and drops some. The table shows approximately 14,000 clones, with 65% to 80% occurring only once. This specimen consisted of PBMCs, obtained before nivolumab (anti-PD-1) treatment. The receptors here all came from a person aged 35 to 85 with oral cavity squamous cell carcinoma.

The chain couples TRBV10-2 to TRBJ1-1; D gene uncertain. The V gene lost 2 bases and the J gene lost 0 bases, with 7 bases spanning the gap. This CDR3 is 14 amino acids long. From germline, CDR1 is WSHSY and CDR2 SAAADI. This CDR3 is CASSEPEMNTEAFF. CDR3 sequence (DNA): TGCGCCAGCAGTGAGCCGGAGATGAACACTGAAGCTTTCTTT.

This clone was detected a few times. The rearrangement joins TRBV7-9 to TRBJ1-1, with TRBD1 matching over 7 bases. Germline CDR1 and CDR2: SEHNR and FQNEAQ (reference sequence). The CDR3 sequence is 12 residues long. Trimming at V came to 3 bases and at J to 7 bases, leaving 2 bases not matched to a gene. CDR3 protein: CASSFRDSEAFF. The DNA of the CDR3 is TGTGCCAGCAGCTTCCGGGACAGTGAAGCTTTCTTT.

This clone was recorded only once. V usage is TRBV10-3 and J usage is TRBJ1-2; 10 nucleotides align to TRBD1. The trim removed 7 bases at V and 2 bases at J, leaving 4 bases unmatched. The CDR3 is made up of 14 amino acids. Germline CDR1 and CDR2: ENHRY and SYGVKD. CDR3 region: CAINTGQGNYGYTF. CDR3 nucleotide sequence: TGTGCCATCAACACGGGACAGGGGAACTATGGCTACACCTTC.

This clone was observed a handful of times. This sequence joins TRBV6-1 and TRBJ1-5, with D hard to call. This CDR3 is 13 amino acids long. Trimming removed 6 bases from V and 0 bases from J, with 6 bases in between. The germline V gene has CDR1 MNHNS and CDR2 SASEGT. The CDR3 here is CASRKDSNQPQHF. DNA of the CDR3: TGTGCCAGCAGAAAGGATAGCAATCAGCCCCAGCATTTT.

V and J are TRBV5-1 and TRBJ2-3; D might be TRBD2 (5 bases). The CDR3 totals 14 residues. Deletions cut 7 bases from V and 0 bases from J, with 12 bases between. Germline CDR1 and CDR2: SGHRS and YFSETQ. The CDR3 bases are TGCGCCAGCTTAGGCGGAGGCAGCACAGATACGCAGTATTTT. Protein product: CASLGGGSTDTQYF.

V and J are TRBV5-1 and TRBJ1-1; weak D call: TRBD1 (6 bases). V dropped 0 bases and J dropped 7 bases, with 25 bases sitting between them. This CDR3 is built from 18 residues. Germline values: CDR1 SGHRS, CDR2 YFSETQ. CDR3 sequence: CASSLGFRRTERGSEAFF. CDR3 nucleotides: TGCGCCAGCAGCTTGGGCTTTCGTCGGACCGAAAGGGGGAGTGAAGCTTTCTTT.

The chain is built from TRBV2 and TRBJ2-1; D is uncertain. Per germline, CDR1 SNHLY and CDR2 FYNNEI. V lost 6 bases and J lost 2, with 11 bases in between. The CDR3 sequence is 14 residues long. The CDR3 nucleotides are TGTGCCAGCAGCGATCCAGGCGCCTACAATGAGCAGTTCTTC. It encodes CASSDPGAYNEQFF.

This sequence joins TRBV6-1 and TRBJ2-3, with D tentatively TRBD1 (5 bases). The CDR3 is 15 amino acids. Germline V gene sequence: CDR1 MNHNS, CDR2 SASEGT. Trimming took 4 bases from V and 4 from J, leaving 15 bases between them. CDR3 loop: CASSATGGAADTQYF. CDR3 nucleotide sequence: TGTGCCAGCAGTGCCACGGGTGGGGCGGCAGATACGCAGTATTTT.

The chain joins TRBV19 to TRBJ1-6; tentative D call: TRBD1 (5 bases). Germline CDR1 reads LNHDA; CDR2 reads SQIVND (reference sequence). Trimming removed 7 bases at V and 7 bases at J, with 11 bases between. The CDR3 totals 13 residues. The CDR3 is CASTGTFNSPLHF. The CDR3 coding sequence is TGTGCCAGTACGGGGACCTTCAATTCACCCCTCCACTTT.

CDR3 in DNA: TGTGCCAGCAGCTTTCATTGGCAGGGGACCACTAATGAAAAACTGTTTTTT. Its translation: CASSFHWQGTTNEKLFF. The genes are TRBV5-8 and TRBJ1-4, with a possible D match to TRBD1 (6 bases). Trimming pared 2 bases from V and 2 bases from J, leaving 16 bases between. The CDR3 loop spans 17 amino acids. Germline V lookup: CDR1 SGHTS, CDR2 YDEGEE.

J is TRBJ2-2 and V is TRBV28, with 13 bases that match TRBD2. V was pared by 5 bases and J by 5 bases, with 2 bases of the junction left unmatched. CDR1 is MDHEN, CDR2 SYDVKM, per germline. This CDR3 comprises 15 residues. This chain's CDR3 is CASSPGLAGTGELFF. In nucleotides, the CDR3 is TGTGCCAGCAGTCCGGGACTAGCGGGGACCGGGGAGCTGTTTTTT.

The J gene is TRBJ2-1, the V gene TRBV5-1, with a weak D call TRBD1 (6 bases). CDR1 and CDR2 (germline): SGHRS, YFSETQ. The CDR3 has 15 amino acids. V gave up 1 base and J gave up 0 bases, with 8 bases separating them. Written as DNA, the CDR3 is TGCGCCAGCAGCTTGAGGACAGCCTCCTACAATGAGCAGTTCTTC. This codes for CASSLRTASYNEQFF.

This chain connects TRBV30 to TRBJ1-2; D remains ambiguous. There are 14 residues in the CDR3. Per the germline V gene, CDR1 is GTSNPN and CDR2 is SVGIG (reference sequence). The V end lost 0 bases, the J end lost 8 bases, and 16 bases lay between the germline ends. The CDR3 DNA sequence: TGTGCCTGGAGTGTACTGGGCTCAAATCGGGGCTACACCTTC. Residues: CAWSVLGSNRGYTF.

The chain recombines TRBV6-6 with TRBJ2-2; D is uncertain. From germline, CDR1 is MNHNY and CDR2 SVGAGI (reference sequence). The length of the CDR3 is 14 residues. V was trimmed by 4 bases and J by 1 base, leaving 7 bases between them. The CDR3: CASSWARNTGELFF. CDR3 nucleotides: TGTGCCAGCAGTTGGGCGAGGAACACCGGGGAGCTGTTTTTT.

This chain uses TRBV7-2 with TRBJ2-1; D unclear. This CDR3 spans 15 amino acids. Germline V gene data show CDR1 as SGHTA and CDR2 as FQGNSA. With 3 bases removed from V and 1 base from J, the gap between germline ends came to 10 bases. In nucleotides, the CDR3 is TGTGCCAGCAGCTTTCGTGGCCAGTCCTACAATGAGCAGTTCTTC. Encoded protein: CASSFRGQSYNEQFF.

The V gene is TRBV5-4, the J gene TRBJ2-7; D may match TRBD1 or TRBD2 (5 bases each). The CDR3 runs to 17 residues. The ends were cut back, 0 bases at V and 0 bases at J, with 16 bases in the middle. CDR1 and CDR2 (germline): SGHNT, YYREEE (reference sequence). CDR3 sequence reads: CASSLGAGQRGSYEQYF. The DNA of the CDR3 is TGTGCCAGCAGCTTGGGGGCAGGGCAGAGGGGCTCCTACGAGCAGTACTTC.

The V call is TRBV28, the J call TRBJ2-7; D is uncertain. The germline CDR1 and CDR2 sequences are MDHEN and SYDVKM. V gave up 1 base and J gave up 3 bases, with 4 bases separating them. The CDR3 covers 12 residues. CDR3 bases: TGTGCCAGCAGTTTATCACGCTACGAGCAGTACTTC. Translation: CASSLSRYEQYF.

This clone was picked up one time. This rearrangement joins TRBV7-2 to TRBJ2-3; no clear D gene. V lost 6 bases and J lost 2, with 3 bases in between. The CDR3 has 11 residues. Per germline, CDR1 SGHTA and CDR2 FQGNSA. The DNA for the CDR3 is TGTGCCAGCAGAATCACAGATACGCAGTATTTT. Translation gives CASRITDTQYF.